This TCR beta chain was identified during a study of cytomegalovirus exposure and HLA in healthy donors. At the level of the study: Drawn from HLA-typed donors, about 85 million unique TCRs were held in an early data release.

CDR1 is LNHDA and CDR2 is SQIVND in the germline V gene (reference sequence). This CDR3 comprises 13 residues. V was cut by 9 bases and J by 4 bases, with 15 bases left in between. 60 Vbeta and 13 Jbeta primers were used in PCR. Some clones are missing from TCRdb's copy, which holds only in-frame ones; the method was immunoSEQ multiplex PCR. The table has roughly 130,000 clones, 55% to 75% seen once. Sequenced input: PBMCs. The chain has TRBV19 and TRBJ1-2, with D possibly matching TRBD1 (6 bases). The TCR originated in a man aged 30 to 45 in good health and CMV-seropositive. CDR3 in DNA: TGTGCCAGCCGGAGACAGGACCTCTATGGCTACACCTTC. Translating gives CASRRQDLYGYTF. Combining the CDR3 with reference TRBV19 and TRBJ1-2 gives the whole variable domain DGGITQSPKYLFRKEGQNVTLSCEQNLNHDAMYWYRQDPGQGLRLIYYSQIVNDFQKGDIAEGYSVSREKKESFPLTVTSAQKNPTAFYLCASRRQDLYGYTFGSGTRLTVV.